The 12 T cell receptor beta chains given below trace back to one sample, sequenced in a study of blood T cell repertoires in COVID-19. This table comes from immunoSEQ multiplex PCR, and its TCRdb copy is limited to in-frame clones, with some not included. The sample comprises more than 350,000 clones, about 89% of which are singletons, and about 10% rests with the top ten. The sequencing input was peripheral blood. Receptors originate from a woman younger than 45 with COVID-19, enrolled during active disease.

The CDR3 loop reads CASSKPGQGVDEQYF. DNA of the CDR3: TGCGCCAGCAGTAAGCCGGGACAGGGAGTAGACGAGCAGTACTTC. The genes are TRBV10-2 and TRBJ2-7; 9 bases are shared with TRBD1. V lost 5 bases and J lost 5; bases outside the gene matches: 10. The germline CDR1 and CDR2 sequences are WSHSY and SAAADI. The CDR3 has 15 residues.

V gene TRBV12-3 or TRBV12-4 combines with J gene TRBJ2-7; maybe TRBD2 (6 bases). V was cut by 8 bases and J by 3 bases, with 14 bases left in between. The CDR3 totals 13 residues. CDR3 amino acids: CASGGSQFYEQYF. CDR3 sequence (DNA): TGTGCCAGCGGAGGGAGTCAATTCTACGAGCAGTACTTC.

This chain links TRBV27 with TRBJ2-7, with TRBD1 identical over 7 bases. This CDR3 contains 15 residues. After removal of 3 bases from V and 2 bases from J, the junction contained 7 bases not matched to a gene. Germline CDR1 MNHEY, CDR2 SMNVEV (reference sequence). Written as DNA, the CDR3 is TGTGCCAGCAGTTTGCTAGGGGGCCCAACCTACGAGCAGTACTTC. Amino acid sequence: CASSLLGGPTYEQYF.

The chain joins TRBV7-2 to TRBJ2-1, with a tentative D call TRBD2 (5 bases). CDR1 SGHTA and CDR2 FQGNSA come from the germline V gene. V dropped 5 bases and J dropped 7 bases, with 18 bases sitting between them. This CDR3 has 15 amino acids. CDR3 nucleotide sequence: TGTGCCAGCAGCATTAGCCAAACTAGTGGGAATGAGCAGTTCTTC. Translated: CASSISQTSGNEQFF. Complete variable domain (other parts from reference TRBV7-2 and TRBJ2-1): GAGVSQSPSNKVTEKGKDVELRCDPISGHTALYWYRQSLGQGLEFLIYFQGNSAPDKSGLPSDRFSAERTGGSVSTLTIQRTQQEDSAVYLCASSISQTSGNEQFFGPGTRLTVL.

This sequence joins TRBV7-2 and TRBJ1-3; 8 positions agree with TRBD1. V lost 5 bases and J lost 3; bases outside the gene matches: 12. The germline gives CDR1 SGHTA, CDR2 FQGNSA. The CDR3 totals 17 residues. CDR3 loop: CASSLRPTGVLGNTIYF. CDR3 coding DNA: TGTGCCAGCAGCCTAAGGCCGACAGGGGTCCTTGGAAACACCATATATTTT.

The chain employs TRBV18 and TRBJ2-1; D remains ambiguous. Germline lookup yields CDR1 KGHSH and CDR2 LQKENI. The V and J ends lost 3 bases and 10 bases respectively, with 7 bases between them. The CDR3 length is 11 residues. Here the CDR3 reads CASSPAEEQFF. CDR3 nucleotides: TGTGCCAGCTCACCCGCGGAGGAGCAGTTCTTC.

The CDR3 sequence: CASSLYLGEQFF. The CDR3 nucleotides are TGTGCCAGCAGCTTATACCTCGGTGAGCAGTTCTTC. This rearrangement joins TRBV5-4 to TRBJ2-1; D not certain. CDR3 length: 12 amino acids. Germline V gene data show CDR1 as SGHNT and CDR2 as YYREEE (reference sequence). V lost 2 bases and J lost 9, with 9 bases in between. Drawing the rest from reference TRBV5-4 and TRBJ2-1, the complete variable domain is ETGVTQSPTHLIKTRGQQVTLRCSSQSGHNTVSWYQQALGQGPQFIFQYYREEENGRGNFPPRFSGLQFPNYSSELNVNALELDDSALYLCASSLYLGEQFFGPGTRLTVL.

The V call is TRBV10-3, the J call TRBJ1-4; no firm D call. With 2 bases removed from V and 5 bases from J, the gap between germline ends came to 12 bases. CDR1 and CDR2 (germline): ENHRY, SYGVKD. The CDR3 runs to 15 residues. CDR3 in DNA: TGTGCCATCAGTGAGGCGGACGGAGGCAATGAAAAACTGTTTTTT. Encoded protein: CAISEADGGNEKLFF.

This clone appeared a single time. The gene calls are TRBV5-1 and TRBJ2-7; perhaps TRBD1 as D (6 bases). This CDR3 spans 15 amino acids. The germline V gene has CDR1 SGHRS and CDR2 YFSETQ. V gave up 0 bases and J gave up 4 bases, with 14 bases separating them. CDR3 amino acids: CASSLGTTQGYEQYF. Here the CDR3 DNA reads TGCGCCAGCAGCTTGGGCACCACCCAGGGGTACGAGCAGTACTTC.

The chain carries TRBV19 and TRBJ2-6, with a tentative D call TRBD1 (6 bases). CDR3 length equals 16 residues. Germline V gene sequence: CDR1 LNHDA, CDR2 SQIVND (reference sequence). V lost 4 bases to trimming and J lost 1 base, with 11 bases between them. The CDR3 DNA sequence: TGTGCCAGTAGTACCGGGACAATATCTGGGGCCAACGTCCTGACTTTC. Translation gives CASSTGTISGANVLTF.

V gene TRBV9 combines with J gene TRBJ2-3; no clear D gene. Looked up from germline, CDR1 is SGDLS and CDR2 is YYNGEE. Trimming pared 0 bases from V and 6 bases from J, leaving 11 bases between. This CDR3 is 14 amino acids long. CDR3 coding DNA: TGTGCCAGCAGCGTAGACGAGGTTCTGGATACGCAGTATTTT. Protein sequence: CASSVDEVLDTQYF.

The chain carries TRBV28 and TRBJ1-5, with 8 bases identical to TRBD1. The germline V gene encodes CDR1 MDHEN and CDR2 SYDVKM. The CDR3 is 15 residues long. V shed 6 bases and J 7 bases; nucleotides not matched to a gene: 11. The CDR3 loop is CASSITRTGKQPQHF. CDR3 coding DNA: TGTGCCAGCAGCATTACAAGGACAGGGAAACAGCCCCAGCATTTT.